The 2 T cell receptor beta chains presented below share a single source sample, sequenced in a study of blood T cells in healthy people across ages. A second PCR of 7 to 11 cycles used a sample-barcoded 5' primer and a J-beta primer mix. TCRdb redid the calling of the 5' RACE reads with MiXCR, one entry per CDR3 protein. This repertoire shows roughly 2 million distinct CDR3 sequences, roughly 49% found once; its top ten account for 2.1%. The sequencing sample was made of blood. The receptors come from a woman between 40 and 50 years old in good health.

J is TRBJ2-5 and V is TRBV27; 7 nucleotides match TRBD2. The CDR3 runs to 15 residues. The germline V gene encodes CDR1 MNHEY and CDR2 SMNVEV (reference sequence). V dropped 5 bases and J dropped 2; count of bases not matched to a gene: 8. This chain's CDR3 is CASSPQAGTQETQYF. CDR3 nucleotide sequence: TGTGCCAGCAGTCCCCAAGCGGGGACGCAAGAGACCCAGTACTTC.

This chain connects TRBV27 to TRBJ2-4; the match to TRBD2 covers 14 bases. With V trimmed by 4 bases and J by 1 base, 12 bases remained unmatched. This CDR3 comprises 20 residues. Germline V CDR1 and CDR2: MNHEY, SMNVEV (reference sequence). The CDR3 sequence: CASSSKRLAGGMEAKNIQYF. CDR3 DNA sequence: TGTGCCAGCAGTTCCAAGAGACTAGCGGGAGGGATGGAGGCCAAAAACATTCAGTACTTC.